This T cell receptor beta chain was sequenced in a study of cytomegalovirus exposure and HLA in healthy donors. General study points: Common viral pathogens (according to a later analysis) appeared linked to several of the most significant clusters.

The count of this clone is one. Antigen specificity is unknown. CDR1 is SGHDN, CDR2 FVKESK, per germline. This CDR3 region has 15 residues. Trimming cost V 2 bases and J 4 bases; bases outside gene matches: 4. It was with 60 Vbeta and 13 Jbeta primers that the PCR ran. The data were produced by immunoSEQ multiplex PCR, yet TCRdb's version contains in-frame clones alone and is incomplete. The sample has around 99,000 clones; 81% are singletons. The rearrangement joins TRBV14 to TRBJ1-1, with 10 nucleotides matching TRBD1. The TCR originated in a woman younger than 45 in good health and CMV-seronegative. What was sequenced was PBMCs. CDR3 residues: CASSQWTGGSTEAFF. In DNA form, the CDR3 reads TGTGCCAGCAGCCAATGGACAGGGGGGAGCACTGAAGCTTTCTTT.